This entry is about one T cell receptor beta chain. The antigen remains undetermined. CDR3 length equals 16 residues. From germline, CDR1 is SGHDN and CDR2 FVKESK. The V end was cut by 6 bases, the J end by 0 bases, with 14 bases between. The data are from a study of response to subunit inactivated influenza vaccine. Whole-study findings and limits: Researchers suggested that each seasonal influenza vaccination recruits few new T cells.

Via MiXCR, TCRdb re-called the RT-PCR reads, giving one row per CDR3 protein. The table lists 800,000 to 1,000,000 distinct CDR3 sequences, around 20% of them singletons. The source was PBMCs from blood, collected more than 4 days after vaccination. The receptor's source is a middle-aged man who received an inactivated influenza vaccine. V and J are TRBV14 and TRBJ2-2; D remains ambiguous. The CDR3 is CASRRGTVSNTGELFF. In DNA form, the CDR3 reads TGTGCCAGCAGACGCGGAACAGTCTCGAACACCGGGGAGCTGTTTTTT.